The 12 T cell receptor beta chains below come from one sample, sequenced in a study of T cell responses to AZD1222 COVID-19 vaccine. TCRdb's table, derived via immunoSEQ multiplex PCR, lists solely in-frame clones and lacks some. Of 100,000 to 150,000 clones listed, less than 95% are singletons. The sequencing here drew on peripheral blood, taken on day 0 of MenACWY control vaccination. These receptor sequences come from an adult in good health.

The chain recombines TRBV7-8 with TRBJ2-3; perhaps TRBD1 as D (5 bases). This CDR3 is built from 13 residues. CDR1 is SGHVS, CDR2 FQNEAQ, per germline. The V end lost 4 bases, the J end lost 3 bases, and 8 bases lay between the germline ends. DNA of the CDR3: TGTGCCAGCAGCTCTCGACAGACAGATACGCAGTATTTT. It yields the protein CASSSRQTDTQYF. Combining the CDR3 with reference TRBV7-8 and TRBJ2-3 gives the whole variable domain GAGVSQSPRYKVAKRGQDVALRCDPISGHVSLFWYQQALGQGPEFLTYFQNEAQLDKSGLPSDRFFAERPEGSVSTLKIQRTQQEDSAVYLCASSSRQTDTQYFGPGTRLTVL.

The V call is TRBV28, the J call TRBJ2-7; possibly TRBD2 for D (6 bases). Looked up from germline, CDR1 is MDHEN and CDR2 is SYDVKM. This CDR3 comprises 13 residues. V was shortened by 8 bases and J by 0 bases, with 11 bases between the two germline ends. This chain's CDR3 is CASWGETSYEQYF. The CDR3 region has the DNA TGTGCCAGCTGGGGGGAAACCTCCTACGAGCAGTACTTC.

This clone was counted a single time. V and J are TRBV27 and TRBJ2-7, with unresolved D. Per germline, CDR1 MNHEY and CDR2 SMNVEV (reference sequence). The V end lost 6 bases, the J end lost 2 bases, and 11 bases lay between the germline ends. The CDR3 spans 13 residues. The CDR3 region is CASSQTVTYEQYF. The CDR3 nucleotides read TGTGCCAGCAGCCAGACCGTTACCTACGAGCAGTACTTC.

The rearrangement joins TRBV27 to TRBJ1-1, with 9 nucleotides matching TRBD1. J was trimmed by 7 bases and V by 3 bases; bases with no gene match: 15. CDR3 length: 17 amino acids. Germline V gene data show CDR1 as MNHEY and CDR2 as SMNVEV (reference sequence). The CDR3 DNA reads as TGTGCCAGCAGTTTGACCCCCGGACAGGGGCCTGTTATTGAAGCTTTCTTT. Translated, it gives CASSLTPGQGPVIEAFF.

About this clone itself: The identical CDR3 is also encoded by other nucleotide sequences in the sample. The V and J genes are TRBV12-3 or TRBV12-4 and TRBJ1-5; D not resolved. The CDR3 spans 12 residues. V lost 3 bases and J 0 bases, leaving 0 bases between the germline ends. For the CDR3, the DNA is TGTGCCAGCAGTTTTAGCAATCAGCCCCAGCATTTT. Protein: CASSFSNQPQHF.

This chain links TRBV7-8 with TRBJ2-3; 8 positions match TRBD2. CDR3 length: 15 residues. The germline V gene has CDR1 SGHVS and CDR2 FQNEAQ. J was trimmed by 3 bases and V by 4 bases; bases with no gene match: 6. CDR3 bases: TGTGCCAGCAGCTCCGGGACTAGTCCGACAGATACGCAGTATTTT. It codes for CASSSGTSPTDTQYF.

This CDR3 is CASSRGGRSSGNTIYF. The DNA for the CDR3 is TGTGCCAGCAGCCGGGGGGGACGGAGCTCTGGAAACACCATATATTTT. V gene TRBV13 combines with J gene TRBJ1-3; TRBD1 might be the D (5 bases). V gave up 5 bases and J gave up 0 bases, with 14 bases separating them. The CDR3 is 16 amino acids. CDR1 is PRHDT, CDR2 FYEKMQ, per germline (reference sequence).

The chain has TRBV5-6 and TRBJ2-7; perhaps TRBD2 as D (6 bases). Trimming pared 4 bases from V and 0 bases from J, leaving 17 bases between. This CDR3 has 16 amino acids. Germline CDR1 is SGHDT and CDR2 is YYEEEE. The CDR3 here is CASSGAMTGVSYEQYF. The CDR3 DNA sequence: TGTGCCAGCAGCGGGGCTATGACGGGGGTCTCCTACGAGCAGTACTTC.

The CDR3 DNA is TGTGCCAGCAGAGGCCGGGAGCCAGAGCAGTACGTC. Amino acids: CASRGREPEQYV. The chain links TRBV2 to TRBJ2-7; a weak D match, TRBD2 (6 bases). CDR3 length equals 12 residues. Germline CDR1 and CDR2: SNHLY and FYNNEI. The V end was cut by 6 bases, the J end by 7 bases, with 13 bases between.

In its sample, this clone was seen once. The chain recombines TRBV1 with TRBJ2-1; the tabulated D call, TRBD1, remains unverified against the DNA. TRBV1 is a recognized pseudogene. The CDR3 loop spans 15 amino acids. The CDR3 bases are TGCACCAGCAGTCACCGGGACAGGGATAGCAATGAGCAGTTCTTC. Translating gives CTSSHRDRDSNEQFF.

This chain uses TRBV28 with TRBJ2-7; 14 bases map to TRBD2. CDR3 size: 18 residues. CDR1 and CDR2 (germline): MDHEN, SYDVKM. Trimming took 6 bases from V and 0 from J; bases not matched to a gene: 10. CDR3 DNA sequence: TGTGCCAGCAGCCAAGGGGGACTAGCGGGAGCGCACTCCTACGAGCAGTACTTC. Translated: CASSQGGLAGAHSYEQYF.

This chain uses TRBV10-3 with TRBJ2-6; tentatively, D is TRBD2 (6 bases). Germline V CDR1 and CDR2: ENHRY, SYGVKD. The CDR3 is 16 amino acids. Trimming pared 10 bases from V and 2 bases from J, leaving 18 bases between. The CDR3: CATGGDSRAGANVLTF. Here the CDR3 DNA reads TGTGCCACTGGTGGGGACTCTCGGGCTGGGGCCAACGTCCTGACTTTC.